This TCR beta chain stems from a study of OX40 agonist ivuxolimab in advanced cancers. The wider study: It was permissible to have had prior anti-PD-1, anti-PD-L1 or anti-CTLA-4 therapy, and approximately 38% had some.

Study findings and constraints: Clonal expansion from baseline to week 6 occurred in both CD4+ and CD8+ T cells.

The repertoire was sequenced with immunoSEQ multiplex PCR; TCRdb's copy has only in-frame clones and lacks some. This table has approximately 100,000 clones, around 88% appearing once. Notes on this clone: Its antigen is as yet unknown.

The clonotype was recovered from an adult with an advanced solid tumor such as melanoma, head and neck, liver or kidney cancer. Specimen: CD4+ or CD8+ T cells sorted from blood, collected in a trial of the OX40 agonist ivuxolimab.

The CDR3 DNA sequence: TGTGCCAGCTCACCACCCCGGGACATAGTCGTCGAGCAGTACTTC. Protein product: CASSPPRDIVVEQYF. V usage is TRBV18 and J usage is TRBJ2-7; D perhaps matches TRBD1 (6 bases). V gave up 0 bases and J gave up 6 bases, with 15 bases separating them. CDR1 is KGHSH and CDR2 is LQKENI in the germline V gene. This CDR3 has 15 residues.